This note documents a single T cell receptor (beta chain) sequence. Antigen specificity is unknown. The PCR ran on 60 Vbeta and 13 Jbeta primers. Generated by immunoSEQ multiplex PCR, the TCRdb table keeps only in-frame clones and is missing some. The table shows approximately 150,000 clones, with roughly 80% occurring only once. V lost 6 bases to trimming and J lost 2 bases; unmatched junction nucleotides: 2. Per the germline V gene, CDR1 is MNHNS and CDR2 is SASEGT. The CDR3 totals 13 residues. This sample stems from a study of cytomegalovirus exposure and HLA in healthy donors. Study conclusions and caveats: Some TCR beta chains (about 180 of them) were listed as cytomegalovirus-associated. The study assumed roughly uniform donor sequencing depth for presence/absence analyses.

At the time of sampling, donors were nominally healthy, though unrecorded immune exposures were likely. The V gene is TRBV6-1, the J gene TRBJ2-7, with 9 bases lining up with TRBD1. The sequencing input was PBMCs. The receptor was derived from a woman aged 25 to 39 in good health and CMV-seronegative. The CDR3 region is CASRGTGTYEQYF. CDR3 DNA: TGTGCCAGCAGAGGGACAGGGACCTACGAGCAGTACTTC.